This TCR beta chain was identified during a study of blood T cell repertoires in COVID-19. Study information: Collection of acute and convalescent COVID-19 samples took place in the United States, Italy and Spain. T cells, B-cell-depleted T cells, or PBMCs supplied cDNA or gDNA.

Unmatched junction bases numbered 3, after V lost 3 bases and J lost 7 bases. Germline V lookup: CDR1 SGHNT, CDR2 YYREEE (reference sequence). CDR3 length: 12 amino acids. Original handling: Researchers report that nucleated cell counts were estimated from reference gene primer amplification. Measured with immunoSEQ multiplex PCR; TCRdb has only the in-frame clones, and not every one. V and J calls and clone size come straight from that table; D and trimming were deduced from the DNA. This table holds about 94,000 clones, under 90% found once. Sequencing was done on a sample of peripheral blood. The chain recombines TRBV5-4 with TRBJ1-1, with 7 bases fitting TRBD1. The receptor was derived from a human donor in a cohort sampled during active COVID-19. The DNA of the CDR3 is TGTGCCAGCAGCTGGGGGACAGATGAAGCTTTCTTT. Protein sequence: CASSWGTDEAFF.